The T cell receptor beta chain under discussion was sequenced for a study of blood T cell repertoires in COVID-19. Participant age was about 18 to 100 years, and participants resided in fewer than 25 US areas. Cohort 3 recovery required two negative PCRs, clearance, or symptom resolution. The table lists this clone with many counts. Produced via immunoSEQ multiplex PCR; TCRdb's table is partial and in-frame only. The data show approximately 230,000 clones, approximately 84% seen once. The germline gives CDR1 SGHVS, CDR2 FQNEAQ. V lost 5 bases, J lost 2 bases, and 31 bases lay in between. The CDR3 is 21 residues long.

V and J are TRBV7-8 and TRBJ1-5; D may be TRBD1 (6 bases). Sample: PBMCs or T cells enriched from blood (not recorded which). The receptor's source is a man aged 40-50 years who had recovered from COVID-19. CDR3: CASSPPAGGRRDLFRNQPQHF. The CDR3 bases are TGTGCCAGCAGCCCCCCGGCCGGGGGGCGTCGGGATTTGTTCCGCAATCAGCCCCAGCATTTT.